This T cell receptor (beta chain) appears in the sequencing data of a study of CD8+CD57+ T cells in acquired aplastic anemia. The overall study: Across the sorted CD4+ and CD8+ cells, DNA amounts averaged roughly 3.5 ug.

This clonotype came up many times. Its antigen remains unknown. The template for TCR beta VDJ and CDR3 sequence profiling was genomic DNA. TCRdb independently ran MiXCR on the reads; one entry per CDR3 protein. This repertoire shows more than 95,000 distinct CDR3 sequences, about 43% found once; its top ten account for more than 2.5%. Broader study findings: For CD8+ Simpson's diversity, patients and controls showed no significant difference. Roughly 28 was the count of CD8+ CDR3 sequences that patients shared with controls.

Before being chosen for sequencing, patients had shown CD8+CD57+ cell expansion by flow cytometry. Per germline, CDR1 MNHEY and CDR2 SVGAGI. Trimming cost V 0 bases and J 6 bases, with 9 bases left between them. The CDR3 is 14 amino acids. This receptor was obtained from a human donor with aplastic anemia. The material sequenced was sorted CD4+, CD8+, or CD8+CD57+ T cells (not recorded which) from PBMCs. This chain links TRBV6-5 with TRBJ1-5; D perhaps matches TRBD1 (5 bases). CDR3 nucleotides: TGTGCCAGCAGTTACTCGCTTCAGGGTCAGCCCCAGCATTTT. It translates to CASSYSLQGQPQHF.